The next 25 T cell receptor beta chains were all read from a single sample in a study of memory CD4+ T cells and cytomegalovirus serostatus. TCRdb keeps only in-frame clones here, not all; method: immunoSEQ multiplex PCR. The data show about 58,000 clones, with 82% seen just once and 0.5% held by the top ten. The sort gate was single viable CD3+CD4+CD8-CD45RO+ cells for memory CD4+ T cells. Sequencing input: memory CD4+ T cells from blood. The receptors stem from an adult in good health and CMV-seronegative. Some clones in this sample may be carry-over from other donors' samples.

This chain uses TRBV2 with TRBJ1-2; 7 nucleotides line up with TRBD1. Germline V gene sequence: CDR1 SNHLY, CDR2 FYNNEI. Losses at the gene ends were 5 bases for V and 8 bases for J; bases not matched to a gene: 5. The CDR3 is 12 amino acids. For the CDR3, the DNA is TGTGCCAGCAGTTGGGACAGCCTGGGCTACACCTTC. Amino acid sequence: CASSWDSLGYTF.

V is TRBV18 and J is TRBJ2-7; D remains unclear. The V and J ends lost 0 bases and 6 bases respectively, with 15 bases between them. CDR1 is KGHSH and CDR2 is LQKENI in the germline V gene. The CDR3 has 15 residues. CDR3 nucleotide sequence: TGTGCCAGCTCACCACCGGCTATGCCTAGGGTCGAGCAGTACTTC. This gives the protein CASSPPAMPRVEQYF.

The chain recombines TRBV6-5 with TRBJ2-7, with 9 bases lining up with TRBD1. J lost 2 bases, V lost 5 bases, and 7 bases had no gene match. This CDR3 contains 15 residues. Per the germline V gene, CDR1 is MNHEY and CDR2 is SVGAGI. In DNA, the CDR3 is TGTGCCAGCAGTGTTTCCGGGACAGGGACCTACGAGCAGTACTTC. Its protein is CASSVSGTGTYEQYF.

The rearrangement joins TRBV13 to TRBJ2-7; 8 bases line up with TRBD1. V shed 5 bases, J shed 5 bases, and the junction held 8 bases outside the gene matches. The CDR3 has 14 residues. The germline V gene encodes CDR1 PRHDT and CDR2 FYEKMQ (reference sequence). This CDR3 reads CASSPWTGPNEQYF. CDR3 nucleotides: TGTGCCAGCAGCCCCTGGACAGGGCCCAACGAGCAGTACTTC.

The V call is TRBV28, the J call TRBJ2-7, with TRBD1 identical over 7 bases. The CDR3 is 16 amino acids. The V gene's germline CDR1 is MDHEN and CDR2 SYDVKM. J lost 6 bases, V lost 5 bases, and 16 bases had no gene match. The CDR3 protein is CASSHQDRTLLSEQYF. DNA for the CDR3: TGTGCCAGCAGTCATCAGGACAGGACTCTTCTCTCCGAGCAGTACTTC.

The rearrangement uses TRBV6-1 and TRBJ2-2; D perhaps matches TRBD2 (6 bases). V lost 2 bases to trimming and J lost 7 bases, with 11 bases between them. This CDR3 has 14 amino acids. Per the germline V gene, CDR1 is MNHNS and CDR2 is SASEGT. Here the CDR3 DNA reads TGTGCCAGCAGTGAAATAGGGGAGGTCGGGGAGCTGTTTTTT. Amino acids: CASSEIGEVGELFF.

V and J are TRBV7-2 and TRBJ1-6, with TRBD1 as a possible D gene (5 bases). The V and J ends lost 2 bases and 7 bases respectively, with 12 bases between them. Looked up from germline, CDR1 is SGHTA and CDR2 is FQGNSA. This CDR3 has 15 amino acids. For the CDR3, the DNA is TGTGCCAGCAGCTTAACGTGGGCAGGGAATTCACCCCTCCACTTT. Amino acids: CASSLTWAGNSPLHF.

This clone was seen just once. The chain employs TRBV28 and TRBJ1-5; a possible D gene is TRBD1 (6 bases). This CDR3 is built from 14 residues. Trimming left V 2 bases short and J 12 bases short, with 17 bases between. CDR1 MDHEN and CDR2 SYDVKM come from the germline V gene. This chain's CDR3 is CASSLTFQQGYQHF. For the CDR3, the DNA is TGTGCCAGCAGTTTAACGTTTCAACAGGGATACCAGCATTTT.

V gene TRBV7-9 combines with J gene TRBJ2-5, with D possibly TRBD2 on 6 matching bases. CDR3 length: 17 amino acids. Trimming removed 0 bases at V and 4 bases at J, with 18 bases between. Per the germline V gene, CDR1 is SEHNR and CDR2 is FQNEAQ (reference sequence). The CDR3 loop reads CASSLAGLGSGGETQYF. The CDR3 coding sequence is TGTGCCAGCAGCTTAGCGGGGTTGGGTAGCGGAGGAGAGACCCAGTACTTC.

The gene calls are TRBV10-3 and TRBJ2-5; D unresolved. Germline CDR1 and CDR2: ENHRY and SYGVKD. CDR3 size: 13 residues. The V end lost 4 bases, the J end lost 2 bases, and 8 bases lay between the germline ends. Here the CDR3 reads CAISGNQQETQYF. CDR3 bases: TGTGCCATCAGTGGAAACCAGCAAGAGACCCAGTACTTC.

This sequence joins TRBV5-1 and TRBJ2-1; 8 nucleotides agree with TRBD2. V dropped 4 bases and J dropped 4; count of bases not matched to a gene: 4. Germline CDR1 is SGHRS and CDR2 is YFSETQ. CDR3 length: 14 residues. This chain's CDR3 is CASSRTSWYNEQFF. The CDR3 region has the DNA TGCGCCAGCAGCCGGACTAGCTGGTACAATGAGCAGTTCTTC. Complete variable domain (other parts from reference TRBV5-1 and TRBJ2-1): KAGVTQTPRYLIKTRGQQVTLSCSPISGHRSVSWYQQTPGQGLQFLFEYFSETQRNKGNFPGRFSGRQFSNSRSEMNVSTLELGDSALYLCASSRTSWYNEQFFGPGTRLTVL.

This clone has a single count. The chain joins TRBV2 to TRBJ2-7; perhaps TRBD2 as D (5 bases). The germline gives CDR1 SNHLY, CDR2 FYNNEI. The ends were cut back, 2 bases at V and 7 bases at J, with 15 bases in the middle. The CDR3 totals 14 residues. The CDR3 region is CASSETPEGFEQYF. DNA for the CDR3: TGTGCCAGCAGTGAAACCCCTGAGGGATTTGAGCAGTACTTC.

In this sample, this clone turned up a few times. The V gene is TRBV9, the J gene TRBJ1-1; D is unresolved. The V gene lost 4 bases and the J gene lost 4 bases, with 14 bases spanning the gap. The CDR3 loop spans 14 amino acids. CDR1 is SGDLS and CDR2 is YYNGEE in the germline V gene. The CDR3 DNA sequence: TGTGCCAGCAGCACCCGCCTTGTGGGCACTGAAGCTTTCTTT. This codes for CASSTRLVGTEAFF.

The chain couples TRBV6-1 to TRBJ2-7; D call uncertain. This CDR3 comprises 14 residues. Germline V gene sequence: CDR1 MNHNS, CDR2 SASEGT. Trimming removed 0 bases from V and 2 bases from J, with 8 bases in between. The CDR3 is CASSEAPGAYEQYF. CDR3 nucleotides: TGTGCCAGCAGTGAAGCGCCGGGCGCCTACGAGCAGTACTTC.

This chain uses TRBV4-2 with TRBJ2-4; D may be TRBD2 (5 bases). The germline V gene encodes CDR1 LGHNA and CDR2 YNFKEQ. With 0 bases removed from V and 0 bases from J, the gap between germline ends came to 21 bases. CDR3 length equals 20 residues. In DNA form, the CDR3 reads TGTGCCAGCAGCCAAGAAGGGCGGGTCCAGCAACCGCTAGCCAAAAACATTCAGTACTTC. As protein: CASSQEGRVQQPLAKNIQYF.

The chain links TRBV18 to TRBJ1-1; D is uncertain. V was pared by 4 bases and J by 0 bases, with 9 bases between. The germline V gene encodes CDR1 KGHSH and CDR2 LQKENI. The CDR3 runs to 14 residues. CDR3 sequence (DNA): TGTGCCAGCTCACTGGACGGTTTGAACACTGAAGCTTTCTTT. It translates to CASSLDGLNTEAFF.

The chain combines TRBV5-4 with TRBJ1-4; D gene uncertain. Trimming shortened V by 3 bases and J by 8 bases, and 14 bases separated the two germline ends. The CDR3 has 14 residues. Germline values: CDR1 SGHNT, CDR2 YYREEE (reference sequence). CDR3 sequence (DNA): TGTGCCAGCAGCTCGATGAGGGAGACGGAAAAACTGTTTTTT. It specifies CASSSMRETEKLFF. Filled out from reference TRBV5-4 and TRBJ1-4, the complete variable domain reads ETGVTQSPTHLIKTRGQQVTLRCSSQSGHNTVSWYQQALGQGPQFIFQYYREEENGRGNFPPRFSGLQFPNYSSELNVNALELDDSALYLCASSSMRETEKLFFGSGTQLSVL.

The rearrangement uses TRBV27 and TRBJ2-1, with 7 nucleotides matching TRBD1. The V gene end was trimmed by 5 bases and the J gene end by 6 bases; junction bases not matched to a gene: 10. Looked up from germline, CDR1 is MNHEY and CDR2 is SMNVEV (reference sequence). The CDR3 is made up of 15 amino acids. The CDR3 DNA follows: TGTGCCAGCAGTCTGACGACAGGGTATCGCAATGAGCAGTTCTTC. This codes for CASSLTTGYRNEQFF.

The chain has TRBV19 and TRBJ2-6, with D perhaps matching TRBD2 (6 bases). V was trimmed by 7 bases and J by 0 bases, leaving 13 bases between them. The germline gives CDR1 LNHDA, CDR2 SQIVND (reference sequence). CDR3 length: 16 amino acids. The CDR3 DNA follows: TGTGCCAGTAAGGTGGAGGGCGGCTCTGGGGCCAACGTCCTGACTTTC. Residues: CASKVEGGSGANVLTF.

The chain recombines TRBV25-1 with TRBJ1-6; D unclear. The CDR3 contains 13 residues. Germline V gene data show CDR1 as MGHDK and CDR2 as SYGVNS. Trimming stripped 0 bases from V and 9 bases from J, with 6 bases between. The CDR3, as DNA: TGTGCCAGCAGTGAATATGTAGGTTCACCCCTCCACTTT. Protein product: CASSEYVGSPLHF.

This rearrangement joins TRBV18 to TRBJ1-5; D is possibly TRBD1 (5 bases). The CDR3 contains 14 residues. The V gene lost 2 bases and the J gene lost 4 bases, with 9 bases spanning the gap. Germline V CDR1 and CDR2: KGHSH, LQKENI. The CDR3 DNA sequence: TGTGCCAGCTCACCAGGGGCGGGGAATCAGCCCCAGCATTTT. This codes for CASSPGAGNQPQHF.

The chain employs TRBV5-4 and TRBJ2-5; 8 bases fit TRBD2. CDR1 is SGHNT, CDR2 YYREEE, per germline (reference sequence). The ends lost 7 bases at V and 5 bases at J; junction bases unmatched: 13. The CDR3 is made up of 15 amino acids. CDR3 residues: CASRRSGRGIETQYF. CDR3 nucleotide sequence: TGTGCCAGCCGAAGGAGCGGGAGAGGTATTGAGACCCAGTACTTC.

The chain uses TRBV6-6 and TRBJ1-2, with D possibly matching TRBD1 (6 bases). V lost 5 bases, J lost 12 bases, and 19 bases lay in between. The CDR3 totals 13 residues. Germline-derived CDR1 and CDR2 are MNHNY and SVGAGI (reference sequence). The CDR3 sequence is CASSPLRGKGNTF. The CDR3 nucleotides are TGTGCCAGCAGTCCCCTCAGGGGTAAGGGCAACACCTTC.

The CDR3 region is CASSFVSAPGEQFF. DNA for the CDR3: TGTGCCAGCAGTTTCGTGTCTGCGCCGGGTGAGCAGTTCTTC. The chain is built from TRBV27 and TRBJ2-1; D gene unclear. V shed 3 bases and J shed 9 bases, with 15 bases lying between them. CDR1 and CDR2 (germline): MNHEY, SMNVEV (reference sequence). This CDR3 is built from 14 residues.

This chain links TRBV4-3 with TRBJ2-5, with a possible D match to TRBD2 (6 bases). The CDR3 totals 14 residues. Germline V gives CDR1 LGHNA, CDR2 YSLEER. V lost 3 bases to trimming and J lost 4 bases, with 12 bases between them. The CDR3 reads CASSQGNGGETQYF. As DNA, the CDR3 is TGCGCCAGCAGCCAGGGCAACGGGGGAGAGACCCAGTACTTC.